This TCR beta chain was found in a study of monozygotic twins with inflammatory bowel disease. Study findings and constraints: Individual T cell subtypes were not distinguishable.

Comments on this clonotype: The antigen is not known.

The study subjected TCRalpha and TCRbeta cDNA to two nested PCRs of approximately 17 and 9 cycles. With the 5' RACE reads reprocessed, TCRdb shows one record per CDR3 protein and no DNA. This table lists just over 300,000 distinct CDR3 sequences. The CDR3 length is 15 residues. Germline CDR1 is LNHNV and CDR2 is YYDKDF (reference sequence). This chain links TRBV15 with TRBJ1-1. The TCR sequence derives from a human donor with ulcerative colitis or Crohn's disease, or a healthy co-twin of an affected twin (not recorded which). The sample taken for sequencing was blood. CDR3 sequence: CATSRDQRITYEAFF.